This T cell receptor (beta chain) was sequenced during a study of glioma-infiltrating T cells after dendritic cell vaccination. Study in general: Monocyte-derived dendritic cells, cultured less than 8 days with IL-4 and GM-CSF, were pulsed with autologous tumor lysate.

Time point: after dendritic cell vaccination, including at tumor progression/relapse. None of the glioblastoma patients had an isocitrate dehydrogenase mutation. Before vaccination, two weeks after the third vaccination, and at progression, PBMC were collected. Primers: 60 V beta forward and 13 J beta reverse. Sequencing was performed with immunoSEQ multiplex PCR; in TCRdb, only in-frame clones are kept and a portion is missing. The profile shows about 63,000 clones, about 85% of them singletons. The clonotype comes from a human donor with glioblastoma. The sequencing here drew on blood, taken after dendritic cell vaccination.

The chain's CDR3 is CAISPVSSGNTIYF. The CDR3, as DNA: TGTGCCATCAGCCCGGTGTCCTCTGGAAACACCATATATTTT. The chain is built from TRBV10-3 and TRBJ1-3; D is unclear. Looked up from germline, CDR1 is ENHRY and CDR2 is SYGVKD. The germline V and J ends were trimmed by 6 bases and 0 bases, with 9 bases remaining between them. The CDR3 runs 14 residues.